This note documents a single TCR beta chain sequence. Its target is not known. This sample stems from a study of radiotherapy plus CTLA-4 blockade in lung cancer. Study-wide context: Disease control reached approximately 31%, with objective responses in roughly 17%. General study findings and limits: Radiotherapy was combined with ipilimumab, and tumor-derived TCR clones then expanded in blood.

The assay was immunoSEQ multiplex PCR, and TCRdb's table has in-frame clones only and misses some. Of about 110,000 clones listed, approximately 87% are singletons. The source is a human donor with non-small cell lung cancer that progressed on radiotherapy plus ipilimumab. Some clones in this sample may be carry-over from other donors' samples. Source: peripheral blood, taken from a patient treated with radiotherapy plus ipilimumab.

The CDR3 here is CASSSGDPKTQYF. Here the CDR3 DNA reads TGTGCCAGCAGCTCAGGGGACCCGAAGACCCAGTACTTC. V and J are TRBV11-1 and TRBJ2-5; D possibly corresponds to TRBD1 (6 bases). The length of the CDR3 is 13 residues. The V and J ends lost 4 bases and 6 bases respectively, with 12 bases between them. Germline V gene sequence: CDR1 SGHAT, CDR2 FQDESV (reference sequence).